These T cell receptor beta chains were read from a single sample in a study of T cell responses to AZD1222 COVID-19 vaccine. The repertoire was sequenced with immunoSEQ multiplex PCR; TCRdb's copy has only in-frame clones and lacks some. Of more than 75,000 clones listed, approximately 91% were seen once; the top ten hold under 10%. The sample consisted of peripheral blood, taken on day 0 of AZD1222 vaccination. These receptors were taken from an adult in good health. The CDR3 runs from the conserved cysteine through the conserved F or W. Each record gives: D gene, clone size, J gene, V gene, CDR3 protein, CDR3 DNA. A D gene is named only where the DNA matches it firmly. Only some rows state a clone size, as once, few, many or a class for expanded clones.

>-|few|TRBJ2-3|TRBV6-4
CASSDSGSDTQYF
TGTGCCAGCAGTGACTCTGGGTCCGATACGCAGTATTTT
>TRBD1|once|TRBJ1-4|TRBV9
CASGRRDRGISINEKLFF
TGTGCCAGCGGACGCCGGGACAGGGGGATATCGATTAATGAAAAACTGTTTTTT
>-|-|TRBJ2-1|TRBV19
CASTRGGTSRYNEQFF
TGTGCCAGTACCCGAGGGGGGACCAGCCGGTACAATGAGCAGTTCTTC
>-|-|TRBJ2-7|TRBV7-2
CASSSVVEEQYF
TGTGCCAGCAGCTCCGTCGTTGAAGAGCAGTACTTC
>-|-|TRBJ2-7|TRBV29-1
CSVSRSGTYEQYF
TGCAGCGTGTCCCGCAGCGGAACCTACGAGCAGTACTTC
>-|-|TRBJ1-6|TRBV7-3
CASSLTAGGAGSPLHF
TGTGCCAGCAGCTTAACCGCGGGGGGCGCGGGGTCACCCCTCCACTTT
>-|-|TRBJ2-7|TRBV19
CASSRDIWTGQGEQYF
TGTGCCAGTAGCCGGGATATTTGGACGGGCCAAGGGGAGCAGTACTTC
>TRBD1|-|TRBJ2-7|TRBV9
CASSGETGGRQEQYF
TGTGCCAGCAGCGGAGAGACAGGGGGCCGGCAAGAGCAGTACTTC
>TRBD1|few|TRBJ1-1|TRBV7-8
CASSFPGQENTEAFF
TGTGCCAGCAGCTTTCCGGGACAGGAGAACACTGAAGCTTTCTTT
>TRBD2|-|TRBJ2-5|TRBV5-1
CASSRGPSGGETQYF
TGCGCCAGCAGCCGGGGGCCTAGCGGGGGAGAGACCCAGTACTTC
>TRBD1|once|TRBJ1-2|TRBV11-2
CASSLGSTGRGIYGYTF
TGTGCCAGCAGCTTAGGCTCGACGGGCAGGGGGATCTATGGCTACACCTTC
>-|-|TRBJ1-2|TRBV7-8
CASSPQRENYGYTF
TGTGCCAGCAGCCCCCAGCGGGAAAACTATGGCTACACCTTC
>TRBD2|-|TRBJ2-5|TRBV11-1
CASSLVALAGETQYF
TGTGCCAGCAGCTTAGTAGCTCTAGCGGGAGAGACCCAGTACTTC
>-|-|TRBJ2-7|TRBV29-1
CSVGEDEQYF
TGCAGCGTTGGGGAGGACGAGCAGTACTTC
>-|-|TRBJ1-2|TRBV7-9
CASSPQGFNYGYTF
TGTGCCAGCAGTCCACAGGGATTCAACTATGGCTACACCTTC
>TRBD1|-|TRBJ1-2|TRBV6-2/TRBV6-3
CASSFDRADGYTF
TGTGCCAGCAGTTTTGACAGGGCGGATGGCTACACCTTC
>TRBD1|-|TRBJ1-2|TRBV27
CASSLSQQGRYGYTF
TGTGCCAGCAGTTTATCCCAACAGGGGCGGTATGGCTACACCTTC
>-|-|TRBJ1-2|TRBV19
CASSIPDRTYGYTF
TGTGCCAGTAGTATCCCAGACAGAACCTATGGCTACACCTTC
>-|-|TRBJ1-1|TRBV28
CASRYRSMNTEAFF
TGTGCCAGCAGATACAGGAGTATGAACACTGAAGCTTTCTTT
>-|-|TRBJ1-1|TRBV11-2
CASSLVASEAFF
TGTGCCAGCAGCTTAGTGGCAAGTGAAGCTTTCTTT
>-|-|TRBJ1-3|TRBV2
CASSEGVNTIYF
TGTGCCAGCAGTGAAGGAGTTAACACCATATATTTT
>-|-|TRBJ1-1|TRBV5-5
CASSLIPASNTEAFF
TGTGCCAGCAGCTTGATTCCAGCCTCGAACACTGAAGCTTTCTTT
>-|-|TRBJ2-5|TRBV27
CASSLGEKTRETQYF
TGTGCCAGCAGTTTGGGGGAGAAGACGAGGGAGACCCAGTACTTC
>-|-|TRBJ1-4|TRBV6-2/TRBV6-3
CASSDPGLYEKLFF
TGTGCCAGCAGTGACCCTGGTTTGTACGAGAAACTGTTTTTT
>-|-|TRBJ2-7|TRBV7-9
CASSRGYEQYF
TGTGCCAGCAGCCGGGGCTACGAGCAGTACTTC
>-|-|TRBJ1-2|TRBV5-1
CASSLDRTGGYTF
TGCGCCAGCAGCCTAGATCGGACTGGTGGCTACACCTTC
>TRBD1|-|TRBJ1-4|TRBV5-1
CASSFLGQGGDEKLFF
TGCGCCAGCAGCTTTCTAGGACAGGGCGGCGATGAAAAACTGTTTTTT
>TRBD2|once|TRBJ2-7|TRBV7-2
CASSRASGGGAYEQYF
TGTGCCAGCAGCCGGGCCTCTGGCGGGGGGGCCTACGAGCAGTACTTC
>-|-|TRBJ2-7|TRBV27
CASSPIGSAYYEQYF
TGTGCCAGCAGTCCAATCGGGTCGGCATACTACGAGCAGTACTTC